The clone carrying this TCR beta chain appeared a few times. Antigen: not known. A junction end diverges from the germline sequence, so it may reflect a read error. Naive, central memory, regulatory and stem cell-like memory cells within the CD4+ compartment were sorted using CD45RO/CCR7/CD25/CD127/CD95/CD27. Purity (above 98%) was reached by all sorted populations. This sample was taken from a study of beta chain features in type 1 diabetes. Sequenced material consisted of expressed TCRB transcripts (all of the isolated RNA was reverse transcribed). Clones were read by immunoSEQ multiplex PCR, and TCRdb kept only the in-frame ones, dropping some. The table has about 620,000 clones, roughly 16% seen once. Study outcomes and limitations: The cDNA sequencing approach could over-represent high-TCR-expressing cells.

CDR1 and CDR2 from the germline V gene are DFQATT and SNEGSKA (reference sequence). This CDR3 spans 9 amino acids. Sequenced: naive CD4+ T cells from blood. The clonotype comes from a young man in good health. This chain uses TRBV20-1 with TRBJ2-7, with 8 bases matching TRBD1. CDR3 nucleotides: TGCAACACAGGACAGGGAAAGGACTTC. Translated: CNTGQGKDF.